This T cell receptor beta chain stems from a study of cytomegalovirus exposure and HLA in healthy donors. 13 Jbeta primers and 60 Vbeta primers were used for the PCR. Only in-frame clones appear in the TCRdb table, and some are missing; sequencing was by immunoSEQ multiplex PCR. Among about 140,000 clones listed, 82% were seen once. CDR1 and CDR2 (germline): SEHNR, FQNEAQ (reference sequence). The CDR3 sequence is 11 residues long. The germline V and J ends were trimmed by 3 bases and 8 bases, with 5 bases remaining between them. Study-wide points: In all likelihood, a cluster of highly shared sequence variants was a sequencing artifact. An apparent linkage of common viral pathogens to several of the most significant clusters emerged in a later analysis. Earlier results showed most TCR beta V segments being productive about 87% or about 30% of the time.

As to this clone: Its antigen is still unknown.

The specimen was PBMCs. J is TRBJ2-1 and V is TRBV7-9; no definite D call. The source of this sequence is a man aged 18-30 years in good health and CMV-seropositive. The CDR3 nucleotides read TGTGCCAGCAGCTTCCGGGATGAGCAGTTCTTC. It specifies CASSFRDEQFF.